This is a list of T cell receptor beta chains from one sample in a study of T cell changes during pregnancy in multiple sclerosis. TCRdb's copy holds only in-frame clones and misses some; the assay was immunoSEQ multiplex PCR. The table lists 90,000 to 95,000 clones, 91% of them singletons. Material: peripheral blood, obtained before pregnancy. Source of these receptors: a female donor with multiple sclerosis, enrolled in a pregnancy study. Each CDR3 is given with its conserved first and last residue. The order of the fields is J gene, V gene, CDR3 protein.

j_call: TRBJ2-1; v_call: TRBV18; cdr3_aa: CASSPPNSLTYNEQFF
j_call: TRBJ2-7; v_call: TRBV27; cdr3_aa: CASRPVGEAFGDEQYF
j_call: TRBJ1-4; v_call: TRBV19; cdr3_aa: CASTRGQGEGKLFF
j_call: TRBJ2-3; v_call: TRBV5-4; cdr3_aa: CASTPSDRITDTQYF
j_call: TRBJ1-5; v_call: TRBV29-1; cdr3_aa: CSAGQENQPQHF
j_call: TRBJ2-3; v_call: TRBV5-1; cdr3_aa: CASSLGLAGITDTQYF
j_call: TRBJ2-7; v_call: TRBV6-5; cdr3_aa: CASTDWTSFEQYF
j_call: TRBJ2-3; v_call: TRBV9; cdr3_aa: CASSVGTSADTQYF
j_call: TRBJ1-1; v_call: TRBV5-5; cdr3_aa: CASRHTGGLNTEAFF
j_call: TRBJ2-1; v_call: TRBV7-2; cdr3_aa: CASSLIPSSVGKEQFF
j_call: TRBJ2-1; v_call: TRBV28; cdr3_aa: CASSLAGGRNEQFF
j_call: TRBJ2-7; v_call: TRBV2; cdr3_aa: CASSEPPRRASGGGIQGYEQYF
j_call: TRBJ1-2; v_call: TRBV18; cdr3_aa: CASSRSGTANTNYGYTF
j_call: TRBJ2-3; v_call: TRBV28; cdr3_aa: CASRSWTSTDTQYF
j_call: TRBJ2-7; v_call: TRBV5-1; cdr3_aa: CASRHGTSGSYEQYF
j_call: TRBJ2-3; v_call: TRBV16; cdr3_aa: CASSQSELPGDTQYF
j_call: TRBJ2-7; v_call: TRBV19; cdr3_aa: CASSGQGTYEQYF
j_call: TRBJ2-7; v_call: TRBV27; cdr3_aa: CASSRGTGSSYEQYF
j_call: TRBJ1-5; v_call: TRBV6-6; cdr3_aa: CASTDSFPNQPQHF
j_call: TRBJ1-2; v_call: TRBV7-9; cdr3_aa: CASSLALGQGYGYTF
j_call: TRBJ1-4; v_call: TRBV28; cdr3_aa: CASRETGPKEKLFF
j_call: TRBJ1-5; v_call: TRBV2; cdr3_aa: CASTGGSGFQPQHF
j_call: TRBJ2-7; v_call: TRBV28; cdr3_aa: CASETTGGKQYF
j_call: TRBJ1-1; v_call: TRBV5-1; cdr3_aa: CASSFTPDRAEAFF
j_call: TRBJ2-2; v_call: TRBV29-1; cdr3_aa: CSVEGSGVTGELFF
j_call: TRBJ2-4; v_call: TRBV5-8; cdr3_aa: CASSLGQNIQYF
j_call: TRBJ1-5; v_call: TRBV4-3; cdr3_aa: CASSQENGRVGNQPQHF
j_call: TRBJ1-2; v_call: TRBV4-1; cdr3_aa: CASSSRDSLRFNYGYTF
j_call: TRBJ1-2; v_call: TRBV25-1; cdr3_aa: CASSEFGQGAGYGYTF
j_call: TRBJ2-7; v_call: TRBV2; cdr3_aa: CASRETSGVYEQYF
j_call: TRBJ2-7; v_call: TRBV27; cdr3_aa: CASSWDRQYEQYF
j_call: TRBJ1-1; v_call: TRBV2; cdr3_aa: CASSGTGTYYAEAFF
j_call: TRBJ2-3; v_call: TRBV19; cdr3_aa: CASSPGGGSADTQYF
j_call: TRBJ2-5; v_call: TRBV6-5; cdr3_aa: CASSTDRGRETQYF
j_call: TRBJ2-1; v_call: TRBV2; cdr3_aa: CASRDRDNNEQFF
j_call: TRBJ1-1; v_call: TRBV6-6; cdr3_aa: CASSPGLLNTEAFF
j_call: TRBJ1-2; v_call: TRBV19; cdr3_aa: CASSIRAGRLNYGYTF